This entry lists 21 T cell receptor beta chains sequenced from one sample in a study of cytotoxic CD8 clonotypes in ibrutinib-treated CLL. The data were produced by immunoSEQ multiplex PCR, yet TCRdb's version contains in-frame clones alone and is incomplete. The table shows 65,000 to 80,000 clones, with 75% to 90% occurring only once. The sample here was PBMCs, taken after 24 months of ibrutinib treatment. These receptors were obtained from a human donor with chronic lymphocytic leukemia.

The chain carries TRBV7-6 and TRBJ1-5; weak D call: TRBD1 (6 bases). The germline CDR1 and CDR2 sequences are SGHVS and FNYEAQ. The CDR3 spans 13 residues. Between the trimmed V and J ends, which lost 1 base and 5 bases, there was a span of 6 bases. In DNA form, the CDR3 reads TGTGCCAGCAGCTTAGGGACAGATCAGCCCCAGCATTTT. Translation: CASSLGTDQPQHF. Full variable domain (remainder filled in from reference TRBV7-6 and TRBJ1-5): GAGVSQSPRYKVTKRGQDVALRCDPISGHVSLYWYRQALGQGPEFLTYFNYEAQQDKSGLPNDRFSAERPEGSISTLTIQRTEQRDSAMYRCASSLGTDQPQHFGDGTRLSIL.

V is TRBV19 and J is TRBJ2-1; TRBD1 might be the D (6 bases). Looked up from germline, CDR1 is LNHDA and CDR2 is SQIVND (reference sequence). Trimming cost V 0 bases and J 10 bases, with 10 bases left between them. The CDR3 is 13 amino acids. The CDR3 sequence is CASSIDLGTEQFF. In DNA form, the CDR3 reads TGTGCCAGTAGTATAGATCTAGGGACAGAGCAGTTCTTC.

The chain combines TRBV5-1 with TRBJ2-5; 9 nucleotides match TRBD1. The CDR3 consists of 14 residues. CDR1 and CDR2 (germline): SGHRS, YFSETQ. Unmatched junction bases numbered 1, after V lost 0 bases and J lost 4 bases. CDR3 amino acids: CASSLGGQGETQYF. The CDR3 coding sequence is TGCGCCAGCAGCTTGGGGGGACAGGGAGAGACCCAGTACTTC.

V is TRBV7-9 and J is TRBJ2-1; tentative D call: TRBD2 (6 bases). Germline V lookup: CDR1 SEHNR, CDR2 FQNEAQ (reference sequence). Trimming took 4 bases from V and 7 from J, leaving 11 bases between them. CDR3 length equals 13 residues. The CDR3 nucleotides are TGTGCCAGCAGCTCAGGGCGGGGTAATGAGCAGTTCTTC. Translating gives CASSSGRGNEQFF.

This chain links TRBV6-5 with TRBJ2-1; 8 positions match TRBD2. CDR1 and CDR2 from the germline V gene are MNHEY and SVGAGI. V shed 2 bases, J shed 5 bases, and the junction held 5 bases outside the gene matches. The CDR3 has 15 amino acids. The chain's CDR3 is CASSYIAGPHNEQFF. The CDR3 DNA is TGTGCCAGCAGTTACATAGCGGGACCACACAATGAGCAGTTCTTC.

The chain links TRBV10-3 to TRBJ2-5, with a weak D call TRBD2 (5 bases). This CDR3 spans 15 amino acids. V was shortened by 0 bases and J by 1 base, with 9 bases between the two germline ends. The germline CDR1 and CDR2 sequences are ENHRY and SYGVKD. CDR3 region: CAISESGGRQETQYF. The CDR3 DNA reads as TGTGCCATCAGTGAGTCAGGAGGCCGCCAAGAGACCCAGTACTTC.

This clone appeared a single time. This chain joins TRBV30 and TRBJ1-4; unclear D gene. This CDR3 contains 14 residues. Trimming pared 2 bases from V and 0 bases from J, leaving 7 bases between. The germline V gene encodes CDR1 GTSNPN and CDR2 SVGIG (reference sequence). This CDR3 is CAWSWGATNEKLFF. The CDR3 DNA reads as TGTGCCTGGAGTTGGGGTGCAACTAATGAAAAACTGTTTTTT.

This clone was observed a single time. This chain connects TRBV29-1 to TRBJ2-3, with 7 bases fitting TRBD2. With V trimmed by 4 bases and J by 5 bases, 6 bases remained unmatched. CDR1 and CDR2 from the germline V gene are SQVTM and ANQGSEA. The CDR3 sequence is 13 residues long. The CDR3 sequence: CSVVSGNEDTQYF. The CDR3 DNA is TGCAGCGTTGTAAGCGGGAATGAAGATACGCAGTATTTT.

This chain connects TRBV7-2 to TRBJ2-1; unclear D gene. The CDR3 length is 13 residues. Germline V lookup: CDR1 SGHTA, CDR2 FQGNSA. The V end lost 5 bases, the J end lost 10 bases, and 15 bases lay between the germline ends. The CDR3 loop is CASSQNLLGEQFF. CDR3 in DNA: TGTGCCAGCAGCCAAAATCTTCTGGGAGAGCAGTTCTTC.

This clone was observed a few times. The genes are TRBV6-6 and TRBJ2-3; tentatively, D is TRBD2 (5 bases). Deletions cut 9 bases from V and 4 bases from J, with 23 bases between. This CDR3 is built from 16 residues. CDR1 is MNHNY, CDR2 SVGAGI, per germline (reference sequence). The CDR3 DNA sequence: TGTGCCAGTATGGACTCAAAGCGTGCGCGCGCAGATACGCAGTATTTT. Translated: CASMDSKRARADTQYF.

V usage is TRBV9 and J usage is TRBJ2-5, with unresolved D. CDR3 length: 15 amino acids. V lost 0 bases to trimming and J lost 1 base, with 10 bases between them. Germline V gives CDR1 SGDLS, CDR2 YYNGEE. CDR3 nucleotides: TGTGCCAGCAGCGTAGGAATAGGTCCCCAAGAGACCCAGTACTTC. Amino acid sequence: CASSVGIGPQETQYF.

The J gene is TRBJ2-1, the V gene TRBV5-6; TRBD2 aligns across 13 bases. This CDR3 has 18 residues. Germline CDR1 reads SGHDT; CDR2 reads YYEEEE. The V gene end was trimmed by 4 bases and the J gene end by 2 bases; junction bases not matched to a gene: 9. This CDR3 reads CASSLLLAGGGPYNEQFF. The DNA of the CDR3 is TGTGCCAGCAGCCTGCTACTAGCGGGAGGGGGTCCCTACAATGAGCAGTTCTTC.

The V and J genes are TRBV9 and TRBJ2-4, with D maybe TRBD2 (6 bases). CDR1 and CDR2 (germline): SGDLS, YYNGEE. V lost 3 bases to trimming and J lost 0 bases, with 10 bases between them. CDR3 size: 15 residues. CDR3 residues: CASSARAGAKNIQYF. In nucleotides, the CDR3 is TGTGCCAGCAGCGCACGAGCGGGAGCCAAAAACATTCAGTACTTC.

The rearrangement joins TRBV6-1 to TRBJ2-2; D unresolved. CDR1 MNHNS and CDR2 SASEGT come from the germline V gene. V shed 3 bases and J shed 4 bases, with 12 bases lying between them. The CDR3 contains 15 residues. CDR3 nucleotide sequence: TGTGCCAGCAGTGAGATCAAGGGAATCACCGGGGAGCTGTTTTTT. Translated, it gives CASSEIKGITGELFF.

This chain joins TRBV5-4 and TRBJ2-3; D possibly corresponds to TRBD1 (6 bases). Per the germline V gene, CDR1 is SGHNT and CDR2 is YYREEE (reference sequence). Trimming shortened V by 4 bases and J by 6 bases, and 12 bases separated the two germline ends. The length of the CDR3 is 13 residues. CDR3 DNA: TGTGCCAGCAGCAGGCCCCAGGGGGATACGCAGTATTTT. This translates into CASSRPQGDTQYF.

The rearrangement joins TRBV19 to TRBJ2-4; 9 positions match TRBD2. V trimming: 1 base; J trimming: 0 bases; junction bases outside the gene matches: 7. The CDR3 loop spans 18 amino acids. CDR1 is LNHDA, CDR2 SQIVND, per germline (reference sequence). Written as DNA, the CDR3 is TGTGCCAGTAGTATAGCTGCTAGCGGGATGTTAGCCAAAAACATTCAGTACTTC. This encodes CASSIAASGMLAKNIQYF.

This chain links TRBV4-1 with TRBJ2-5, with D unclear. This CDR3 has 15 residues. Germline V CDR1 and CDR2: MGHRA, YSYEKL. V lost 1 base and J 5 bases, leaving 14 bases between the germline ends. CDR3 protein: CASSQVPDLGETQYF. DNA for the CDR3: TGCGCCAGCAGCCAAGTACCGGATTTAGGGGAGACCCAGTACTTC.

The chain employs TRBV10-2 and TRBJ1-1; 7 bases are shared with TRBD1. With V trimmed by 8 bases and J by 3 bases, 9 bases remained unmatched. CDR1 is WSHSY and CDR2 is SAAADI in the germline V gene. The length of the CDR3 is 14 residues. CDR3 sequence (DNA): TGCGCCAGCGGAACGACAGGGACATACACTGAAGCTTTCTTT. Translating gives CASGTTGTYTEAFF.

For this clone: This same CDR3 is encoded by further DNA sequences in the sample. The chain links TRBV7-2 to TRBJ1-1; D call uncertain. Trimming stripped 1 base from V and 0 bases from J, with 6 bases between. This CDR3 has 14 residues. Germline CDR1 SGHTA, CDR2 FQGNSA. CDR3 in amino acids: CASSLGGMNTEAFF. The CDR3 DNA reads TGTGCCAGCAGCTTAGGGGGTATGAACACTGAAGCTTTCTTT. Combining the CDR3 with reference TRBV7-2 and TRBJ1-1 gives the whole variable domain GAGVSQSPSNKVTEKGKDVELRCDPISGHTALYWYRQSLGQGLEFLIYFQGNSAPDKSGLPSDRFSAERTGGSVSTLTIQRTQQEDSAVYLCASSLGGMNTEAFFGQGTRLTVV.

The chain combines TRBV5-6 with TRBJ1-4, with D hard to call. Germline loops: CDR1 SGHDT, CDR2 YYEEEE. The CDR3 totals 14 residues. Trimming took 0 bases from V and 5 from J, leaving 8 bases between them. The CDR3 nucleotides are TGTGCCAGCAGCTTGGAGGTACAGAATGAAAAACTGTTTTTT. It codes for CASSLEVQNEKLFF.

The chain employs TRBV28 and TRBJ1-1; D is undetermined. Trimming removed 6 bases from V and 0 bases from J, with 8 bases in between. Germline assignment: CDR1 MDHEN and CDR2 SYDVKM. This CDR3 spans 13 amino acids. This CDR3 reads CASSLRLNTEAFF. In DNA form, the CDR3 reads TGTGCCAGCAGCCTTCGGTTGAACACTGAAGCTTTCTTT.